Presented here are 22 T cell receptor beta chains from one specimen sequenced in a study of T cell changes during pregnancy in multiple sclerosis. The data were produced by immunoSEQ multiplex PCR, yet TCRdb's version contains in-frame clones alone and is incomplete. The sample has some 60,000 clones, approximately 90% seen once. The specimen was peripheral blood, collected in the first trimester of pregnancy. These receptor sequences come from a female donor in good health, enrolled as a control in a pregnancy study.

The count of this clone is one. The rearrangement uses TRBV27 and TRBJ2-7; 7 positions agree with TRBD2. Unmatched junction bases numbered 14, after V lost 7 bases and J lost 5 bases. Germline CDR1 is MNHEY and CDR2 is SMNVEV (reference sequence). CDR3 size: 15 residues. CDR3 in amino acids: CASNRIDGRWDEQYF. The CDR3, as DNA: TGTGCCAGCAATCGAATTGACGGGAGGTGGGACGAGCAGTACTTC.

The V gene is TRBV27, the J gene TRBJ2-1; D remains ambiguous. This CDR3 has 13 amino acids. Germline lookup yields CDR1 MNHEY and CDR2 SMNVEV (reference sequence). V gave up 5 bases and J gave up 5 bases, with 10 bases separating them. The CDR3 sequence is CASSTTPNNEQFF. The CDR3 DNA is TGTGCCAGCAGTACCACGCCTAACAATGAGCAGTTCTTC.

The chain joins TRBV9 to TRBJ2-1, with TRBD2 as a possible D gene (6 bases). Germline loops: CDR1 SGDLS, CDR2 YYNGEE. V dropped 0 bases and J dropped 3 bases, with 10 bases sitting between them. This CDR3 is built from 15 residues. The CDR3 sequence is CASSVASEVYNEQFF. The CDR3 DNA reads as TGTGCCAGCAGCGTAGCTAGCGAGGTCTACAATGAGCAGTTCTTC.

V gene TRBV5-8 combines with J gene TRBJ1-2; TRBD1 might be the D (5 bases). The germline V gene encodes CDR1 SGHTS and CDR2 YDEGEE. The V gene lost 1 base and the J gene lost 4 bases, with 14 bases spanning the gap. This CDR3 is 15 amino acids long. This CDR3 reads CASSLSRGSGYGYTF. DNA for the CDR3: TGTGCCAGCAGCTTGTCTAGGGGCTCGGGCTATGGCTACACCTTC.

The J gene is TRBJ2-7, the V gene TRBV2; 9 bases map to TRBD2. Trimming at V came to 11 bases and at J to 5 bases, leaving 13 bases not matched to a gene. Looked up from germline, CDR1 is SNHLY and CDR2 is FYNNEI. The CDR3 has 14 residues. The CDR3 DNA reads as TGTGCCTCCTCAGGGGATGGCGGGAGGGACGAGCAGTACTTC. Amino acid sequence: CASSGDGGRDEQYF.

The chain joins TRBV7-9 to TRBJ2-1; perhaps TRBD1 as D (5 bases). Trimming removed 6 bases at V and 8 bases at J, with 23 bases between. This CDR3 is 16 amino acids long. Germline V gene sequence: CDR1 SEHNR, CDR2 FQNEAQ (reference sequence). This chain's CDR3 is CASSGLRGRARDEQFF. In DNA, the CDR3 is TGTGCCAGCAGTGGGCTTAGGGGCCGAGCTCGGGATGAGCAGTTCTTC.

This rearrangement joins TRBV13 to TRBJ2-7; 7 bases are a match to TRBD1. V shed 5 bases, J shed 1 base, and the junction held 11 bases outside the gene matches. CDR1 PRHDT and CDR2 FYEKMQ come from the germline V gene (reference sequence). CDR3 size: 16 residues. CDR3 sequence (DNA): TGTGCCAGCAGCGGACCGGACAGGACTGAATCCTACGAGCAGTACTTC. This sequence encodes CASSGPDRTESYEQYF.

V is TRBV5-6 and J is TRBJ2-7; 8 bases agree with TRBD1. The CDR3 runs 17 residues. J was trimmed by 2 bases and V by 0 bases; bases with no gene match: 10. Germline lookup yields CDR1 SGHDT and CDR2 YYEEEE. The CDR3 bases are TGTGCCAGCAGCTTGGCCAAGCAGGGGGCCAGGACCTACGAGCAGTACTTC. It encodes CASSLAKQGARTYEQYF.

The chain has TRBV5-1 and TRBJ1-3; D call uncertain. The CDR3 consists of 16 residues. Trimming shortened V by 0 bases and J by 2 bases, and 12 bases separated the two germline ends. Per germline, CDR1 SGHRS and CDR2 YFSETQ. The CDR3 DNA sequence: TGCGCCAGCAGCTTGGCTCAGGCTCCTCCTGGAAACACCATATATTTT. It is translated as CASSLAQAPPGNTIYF.

This clone was seen once. The V and J genes are TRBV5-1 and TRBJ1-1; D call uncertain. CDR1 SGHRS and CDR2 YFSETQ come from the germline V gene. The CDR3 is made up of 15 amino acids. Between the trimmed V and J ends, which lost 0 bases and 0 bases, there was a span of 9 bases. Here the CDR3 DNA reads TGCGCCAGCAGCTTGGAACGAGACATGAACACTGAAGCTTTCTTT. Protein: CASSLERDMNTEAFF.

The chain is built from TRBV6-4 and TRBJ2-1, with TRBD1 as a possible D gene (5 bases). CDR1 is MRHNA and CDR2 is SNTAGT in the germline V gene. V lost 7 bases and J 7 bases, leaving 20 bases between the germline ends. This CDR3 is built from 15 residues. The CDR3 nucleotides read TGTGCCAGCACCGCGTTTCGACCCACAGGAAATGAGCAGTTCTTC. Protein product: CASTAFRPTGNEQFF.

The chain links TRBV5-4 to TRBJ1-5; D possibly corresponds to TRBD1 (6 bases). CDR1 and CDR2 (germline): SGHNT, YYREEE (reference sequence). The germline V and J ends were trimmed by 9 bases and 2 bases, with 12 bases remaining between them. The CDR3 runs to 13 residues. The CDR3 region is CATGNRGNQPQHF. CDR3 coding DNA: TGTGCCACCGGAAACAGGGGCAATCAGCCCCAGCATTTT.

This clone was observed once. The chain carries TRBV14 and TRBJ2-1, with D possibly matching TRBD1 (7 bases). Trimming stripped 4 bases from V and 1 base from J, with 20 bases between. Germline V gene lookup returns CDR1 SGHDN and CDR2 FVKESK. CDR3 length: 18 residues. The CDR3 DNA reads TGTGCCAGCAGCCGCCTCAGGCTCGCAGGGGGGTCCTACAATGAGCAGTTCTTC. Translating it yields CASSRLRLAGGSYNEQFF.

The gene calls are TRBV25-1 and TRBJ2-5; TRBD1 matches 8 bases. The end of the DNA is better explained by TRBJ2-7, so the J call may be wrong. The CDR3 contains 16 residues. Germline loops: CDR1 MGHDK, CDR2 SYGVNS. In DNA form, the CDR3 reads TGTGCCAGCAGTCCACAGGGGGTTTTTAGCTCCTACGAGCAGTACTTC. Protein: CASSPQGVFSSYEQYF.

This clone came up once. This chain links TRBV11-2 with TRBJ2-7; 7 positions match TRBD2. Germline V gene data show CDR1 as SGHAT and CDR2 as FQNNGV. CDR3 length: 13 amino acids. The V gene end was trimmed by 1 base and the J gene end by 3 bases; junction bases not matched to a gene: 0. The CDR3 is CASSLGTSYEQYF. The CDR3 region has the DNA TGTGCCAGCAGCTTAGGGACTAGCTACGAGCAGTACTTC.

This clone was seen a single time. V gene TRBV5-1 combines with J gene TRBJ2-5, with 9 bases that match TRBD2. Unmatched junction bases numbered 10, after V lost 6 bases and J lost 1 base. CDR3 size: 16 residues. In germline, CDR1 is SGHRS, CDR2 YFSETQ. This CDR3 reads CASTATGTSPQETQYF. The CDR3 bases are TGCGCCAGCACTGCCACTGGGACTAGCCCCCAAGAGACCCAGTACTTC.

The gene calls are TRBV29-1 and TRBJ2-3; the match to TRBD2 covers 9 bases. The V and J ends lost 3 bases and 5 bases, in that order; junction bases with no gene match: 12. The CDR3 is 16 residues long. Germline V lookup: CDR1 SQVTM, CDR2 ANQGSEA. The CDR3 spells CSVDGIAGDGGDTQYF. The CDR3 DNA sequence: TGCAGCGTTGACGGGATAGCGGGGGATGGGGGAGATACGCAGTATTTT.

The V gene is TRBV9, the J gene TRBJ1-1; possibly TRBD1 for D (6 bases). The CDR3 contains 14 residues. V lost 0 bases and J 4 bases, leaving 10 bases between the germline ends. Per the germline V gene, CDR1 is SGDLS and CDR2 is YYNGEE. The CDR3 sequence: CASSVGIRGTEAFF. CDR3 DNA: TGTGCCAGCAGCGTAGGAATCAGGGGCACTGAAGCTTTCTTT. Using reference TRBV9 and TRBJ1-1 for the parts outside the CDR3, the full variable domain is DSGVTQTPKHLITATGQRVTLRCSPRSGDLSVYWYQQSLDQGLQFLIQYYNGEERAKGNILERFSAQQFPDLHSELNLSSLELGDSALYFCASSVGIRGTEAFFGQGTRLTVV.

This chain links TRBV7-9 with TRBJ1-1; 7 bases match TRBD1. This CDR3 region has 14 residues. The junction had 3 bases not matched to a gene; V was cut back by 2 bases and J by 3 bases. CDR1 and CDR2 (germline): SEHNR, FQNEAQ (reference sequence). Here the CDR3 reads CASSLITGDTEAFF. The CDR3 DNA is TGTGCCAGCAGCTTAATCACAGGGGACACTGAAGCTTTCTTT.

The V and J genes are TRBV25-1 and TRBJ2-6, with 7 bases lining up with TRBD2. The CDR3 loop spans 14 amino acids. Germline V gene lookup returns CDR1 MGHDK and CDR2 SYGVNS. V dropped 4 bases and J dropped 3; count of bases not matched to a gene: 0. Written as DNA, the CDR3 is TGTGCCAGCAGTGCGGGGGGTGGGGCCAACGTCCTGACTTTC. It is translated as CASSAGGGANVLTF.

This clone was seen a single time. J is TRBJ1-1 and V is TRBV6-5; D perhaps matches TRBD1 (5 bases). Per germline, CDR1 MNHEY and CDR2 SVGAGI. The CDR3 is made up of 12 amino acids. Between the trimmed V and J ends, which lost 6 bases and 5 bases, there was a span of 10 bases. The CDR3 region is CASSGGGTEAFF. In DNA form, the CDR3 reads TGTGCCAGCAGCGGGGGAGGGACTGAAGCTTTCTTT.

This clone was seen just once. The CDR3 DNA is TGCGCCAGCGGGGCAAGGCGCAGGGGGCCTAACACCGGGGAGCTGTTTTTT. Amino acid sequence: CASGARRRGPNTGELFF. This chain uses TRBV4-1 with TRBJ2-2; TRBD1 matches at 8 bases. The CDR3 sequence is 17 residues long. CDR1 is MGHRA, CDR2 YSYEKL, per germline. Trimming took 8 bases from V and 2 from J; bases not matched to a gene: 13.